This T cell receptor (beta chain) was documented in a study of blood T cells in healthy people across ages. Trimming left V 1 base short and J 4 bases short, with 10 bases between. The CDR3 is 14 amino acids. The V gene's germline CDR1 is SGHTA and CDR2 FQGNSA. This clonotype has a count of ten or more. Primers used in a second PCR of roughly 6 to 12 cycles were a sample-barcoded 5' primer and a J-beta primer mix. Each CDR3 protein is one row after TCRdb ran MiXCR on the 5' RACE reads. This sample has hundreds of thousands of distinct CDR3 sequences, with roughly half found just once. The sequencing input was blood. J is TRBJ1-2 and V is TRBV7-2, with no clear D. The TCR comes from a woman aged 80 or older in good health. CDR3 protein: CASSLEPGVYGYTF. The CDR3 DNA is TGTGCCAGCAGCTTAGAACCCGGGGTCTATGGCTACACCTTC.